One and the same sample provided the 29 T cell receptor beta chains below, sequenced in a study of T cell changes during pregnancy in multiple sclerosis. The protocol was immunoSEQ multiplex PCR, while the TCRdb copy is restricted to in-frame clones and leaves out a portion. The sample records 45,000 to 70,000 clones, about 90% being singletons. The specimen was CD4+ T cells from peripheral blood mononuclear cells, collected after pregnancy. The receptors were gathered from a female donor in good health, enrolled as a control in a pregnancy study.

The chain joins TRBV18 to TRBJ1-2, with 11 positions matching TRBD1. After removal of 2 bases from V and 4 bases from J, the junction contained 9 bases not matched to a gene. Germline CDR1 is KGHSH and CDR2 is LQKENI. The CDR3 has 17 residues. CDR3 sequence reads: CASSPGGGQGAAYGYTF. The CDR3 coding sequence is TGTGCCAGCTCACCAGGCGGAGGACAGGGGGCGGCCTATGGCTACACCTTC.

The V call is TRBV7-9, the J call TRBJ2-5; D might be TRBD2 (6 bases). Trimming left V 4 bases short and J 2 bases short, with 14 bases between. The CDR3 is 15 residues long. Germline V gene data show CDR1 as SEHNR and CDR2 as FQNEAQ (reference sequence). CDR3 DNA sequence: TGTGCCAGCAGCTACCTAGCGCCGAGTCAAGAGACCCAGTACTTC. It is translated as CASSYLAPSQETQYF.

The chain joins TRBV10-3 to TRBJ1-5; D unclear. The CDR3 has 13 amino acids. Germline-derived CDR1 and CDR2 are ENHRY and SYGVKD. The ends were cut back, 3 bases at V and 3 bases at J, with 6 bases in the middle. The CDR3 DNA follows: TGTGCCATCAGTGAAGGAGCCAATCAGCCCCAGCATTTT. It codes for CAISEGANQPQHF.

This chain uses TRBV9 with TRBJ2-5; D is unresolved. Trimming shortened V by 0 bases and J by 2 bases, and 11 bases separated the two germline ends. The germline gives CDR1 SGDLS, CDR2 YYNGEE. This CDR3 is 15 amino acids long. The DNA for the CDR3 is TGTGCCAGCAGCGTAGGAAATAGCCAGCAAGAGACCCAGTACTTC. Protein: CASSVGNSQQETQYF.

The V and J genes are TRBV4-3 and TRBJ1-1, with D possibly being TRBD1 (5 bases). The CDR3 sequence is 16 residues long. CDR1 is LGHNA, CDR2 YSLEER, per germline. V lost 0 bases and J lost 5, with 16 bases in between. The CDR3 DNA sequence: TGCGCCAGCAGCCAAGATCTCCGGCAGGGAGGGACTGAAGCTTTCTTT. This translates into CASSQDLRQGGTEAFF.

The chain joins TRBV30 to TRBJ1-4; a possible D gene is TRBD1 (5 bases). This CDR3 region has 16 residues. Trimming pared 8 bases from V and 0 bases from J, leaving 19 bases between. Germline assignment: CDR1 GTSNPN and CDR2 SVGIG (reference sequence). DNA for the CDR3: TGTGCCGCTCTTCAGGGTTGGGGTCCAACTAATGAAAAACTGTTTTTT. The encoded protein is CAALQGWGPTNEKLFF.

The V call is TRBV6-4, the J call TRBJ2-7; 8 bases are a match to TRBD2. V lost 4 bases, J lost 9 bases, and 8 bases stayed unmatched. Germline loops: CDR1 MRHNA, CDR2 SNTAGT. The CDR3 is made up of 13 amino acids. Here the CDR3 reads CASSGRGGGGQYF. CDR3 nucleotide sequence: TGTGCCAGCAGTGGCCGGGGGGGTGGGGGGCAGTACTTC.

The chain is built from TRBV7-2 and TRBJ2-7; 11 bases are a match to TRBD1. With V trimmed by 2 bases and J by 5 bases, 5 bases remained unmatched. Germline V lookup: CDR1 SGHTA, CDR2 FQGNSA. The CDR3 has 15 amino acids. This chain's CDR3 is CASSLRRDRGNEQYF. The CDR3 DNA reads TGTGCCAGCAGCTTACGCCGGGACAGGGGGAACGAGCAGTACTTC.

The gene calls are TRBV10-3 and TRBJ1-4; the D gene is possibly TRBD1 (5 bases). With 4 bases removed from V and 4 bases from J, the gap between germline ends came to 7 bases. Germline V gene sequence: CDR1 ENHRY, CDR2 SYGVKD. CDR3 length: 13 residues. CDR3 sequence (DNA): TGTGCCATCAGTGTAGGGGTTAATGAAAAACTGTTTTTT. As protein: CAISVGVNEKLFF.

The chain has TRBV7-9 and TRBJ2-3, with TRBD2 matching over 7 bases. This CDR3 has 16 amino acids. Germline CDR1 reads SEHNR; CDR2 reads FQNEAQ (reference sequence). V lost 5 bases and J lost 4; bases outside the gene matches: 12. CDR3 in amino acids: CASSLRLAEDADTQYF. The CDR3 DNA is TGTGCCAGCAGCCTAAGACTAGCCGAAGATGCAGATACGCAGTATTTT.

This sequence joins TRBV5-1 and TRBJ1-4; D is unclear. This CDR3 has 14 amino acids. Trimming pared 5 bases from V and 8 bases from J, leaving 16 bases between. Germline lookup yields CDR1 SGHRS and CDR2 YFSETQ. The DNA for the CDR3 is TGCGCCAGCAGACCAACAGAGGGAATGGAAAAACTGTTTTTT. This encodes CASRPTEGMEKLFF.

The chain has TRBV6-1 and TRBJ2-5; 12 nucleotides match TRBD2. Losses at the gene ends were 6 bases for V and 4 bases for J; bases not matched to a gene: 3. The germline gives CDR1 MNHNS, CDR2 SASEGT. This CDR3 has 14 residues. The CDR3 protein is CASRLAGGRETQYF. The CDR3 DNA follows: TGTGCCAGCAGGCTAGCGGGGGGGCGAGAGACCCAGTACTTC.

CDR3 protein: CASSLVAGKASGANVLTF. The DNA of the CDR3 is TGTGCCAGCAGCTTAGTGGCAGGGAAGGCCTCTGGGGCCAACGTCCTGACTTTC. This rearrangement joins TRBV7-2 to TRBJ2-6, with D possibly being TRBD1 (5 bases). Germline CDR1 SGHTA, CDR2 FQGNSA. This CDR3 is built from 18 residues. Trimming took off 1 base at V and 0 bases at J, with 13 bases between the two ends.

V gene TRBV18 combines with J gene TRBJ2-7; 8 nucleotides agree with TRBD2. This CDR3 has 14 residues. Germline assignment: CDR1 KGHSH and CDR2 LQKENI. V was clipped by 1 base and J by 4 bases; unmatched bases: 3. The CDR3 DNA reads TGTGCCAGCTCACCACTCGGGGGGGGTTACGAGCAGTACTTC. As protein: CASSPLGGGYEQYF. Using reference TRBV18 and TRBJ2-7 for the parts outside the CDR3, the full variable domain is NAGVMQNPRHLVRRRGQEARLRCSPMKGHSHVYWYRQLPEEGLKFMVYLQKENIIDESGMPKERFSAEFPKEGPSILRIQQVVRGDSAAYFCASSPLGGGYEQYFGPGTRLTVT.

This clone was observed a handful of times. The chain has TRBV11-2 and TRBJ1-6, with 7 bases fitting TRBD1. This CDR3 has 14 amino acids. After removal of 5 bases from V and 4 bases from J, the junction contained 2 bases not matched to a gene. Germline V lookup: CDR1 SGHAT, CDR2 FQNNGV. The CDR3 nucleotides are TGTGCCAGCAGCCGGGGACAGTATAATTCACCCCTCCACTTT. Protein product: CASSRGQYNSPLHF.

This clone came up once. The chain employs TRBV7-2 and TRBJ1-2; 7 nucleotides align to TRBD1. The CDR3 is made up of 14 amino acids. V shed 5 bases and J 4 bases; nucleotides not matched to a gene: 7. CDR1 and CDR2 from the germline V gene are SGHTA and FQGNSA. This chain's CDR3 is CASSLGQPLYGYTF. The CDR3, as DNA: TGTGCCAGCAGCCTGGGACAGCCTCTCTATGGCTACACCTTC.

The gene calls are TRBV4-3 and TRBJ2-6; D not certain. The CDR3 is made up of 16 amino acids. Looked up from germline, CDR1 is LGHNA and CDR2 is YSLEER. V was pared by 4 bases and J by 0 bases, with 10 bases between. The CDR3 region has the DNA TGCGCCAGCAGCCCATCCCCGAGCTCTGGGGCCAACGTCCTGACTTTC. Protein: CASSPSPSSGANVLTF.

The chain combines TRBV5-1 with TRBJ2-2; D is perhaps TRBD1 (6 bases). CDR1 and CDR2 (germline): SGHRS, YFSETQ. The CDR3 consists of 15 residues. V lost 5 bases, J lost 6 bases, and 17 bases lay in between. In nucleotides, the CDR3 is TGCGCCAGCAGTTACATCACAGGGAGTCCCGGGGAGCTGTTTTTT. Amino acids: CASSYITGSPGELFF.

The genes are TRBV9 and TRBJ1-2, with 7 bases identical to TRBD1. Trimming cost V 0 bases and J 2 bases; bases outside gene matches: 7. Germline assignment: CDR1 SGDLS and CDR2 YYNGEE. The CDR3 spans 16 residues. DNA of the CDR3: TGTGCCAGCAGCGTAGATGAGGGGGCGACCAACTATGGCTACACCTTC. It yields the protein CASSVDEGATNYGYTF. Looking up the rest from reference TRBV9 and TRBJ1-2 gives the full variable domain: DSGVTQTPKHLITATGQRVTLRCSPRSGDLSVYWYQQSLDQGLQFLIQYYNGEERAKGNILERFSAQQFPDLHSELNLSSLELGDSALYFCASSVDEGATNYGYTFGSGTRLTVV.

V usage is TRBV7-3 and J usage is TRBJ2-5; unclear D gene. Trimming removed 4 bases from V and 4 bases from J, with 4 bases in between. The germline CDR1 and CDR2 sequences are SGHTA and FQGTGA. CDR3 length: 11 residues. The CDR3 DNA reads TGTGCCAGCAGCTCCCGAGAGACCCAGTACTTC. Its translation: CASSSRETQYF.

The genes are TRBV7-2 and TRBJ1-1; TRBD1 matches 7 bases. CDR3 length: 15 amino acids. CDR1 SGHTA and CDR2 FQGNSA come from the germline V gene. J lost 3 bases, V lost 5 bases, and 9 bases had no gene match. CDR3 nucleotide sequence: TGTGCCAGCAGCCTCCCGACAGGGAGGTACACTGAAGCTTTCTTT. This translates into CASSLPTGRYTEAFF.

The CDR3 DNA reads TGTGCCAGCAGCTTAGCCAGGACAGGGGGCGGTTTACCCGTGGGTGGCTACACCTTC. This codes for CASSLARTGGGLPVGGYTF. This rearrangement joins TRBV7-8 to TRBJ1-2; 11 positions agree with TRBD1. Germline V lookup: CDR1 SGHVS, CDR2 FQNEAQ. The CDR3 runs 19 residues. V was pared by 0 bases and J by 7 bases, with 16 bases of the junction left unmatched. Full variable domain (remainder filled in from reference TRBV7-8 and TRBJ1-2): GAGVSQSPRYKVAKRGQDVALRCDPISGHVSLFWYQQALGQGPEFLTYFQNEAQLDKSGLPSDRFFAERPEGSVSTLKIQRTQQEDSAVYLCASSLARTGGGLPVGGYTFGSGTRLTVV.

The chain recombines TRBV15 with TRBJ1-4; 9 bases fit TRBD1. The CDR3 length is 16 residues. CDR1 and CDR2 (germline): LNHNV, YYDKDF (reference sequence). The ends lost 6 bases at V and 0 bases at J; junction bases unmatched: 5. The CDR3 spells CATRIQGAATNEKLFF. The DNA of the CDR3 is TGTGCCACCAGGATACAGGGGGCAGCAACTAATGAAAAACTGTTTTTT.

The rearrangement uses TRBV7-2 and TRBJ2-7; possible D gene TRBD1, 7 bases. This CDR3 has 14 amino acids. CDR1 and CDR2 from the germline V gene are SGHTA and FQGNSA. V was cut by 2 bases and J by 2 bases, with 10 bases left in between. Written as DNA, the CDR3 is TGTGCCAGCAGCTTACAGGGGGGCCCCTACGAGCAGTACTTC. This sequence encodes CASSLQGGPYEQYF.

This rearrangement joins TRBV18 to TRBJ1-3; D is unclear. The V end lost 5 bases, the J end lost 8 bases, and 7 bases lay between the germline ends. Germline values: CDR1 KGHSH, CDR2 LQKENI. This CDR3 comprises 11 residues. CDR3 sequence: CASSGADTIYF. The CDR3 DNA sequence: TGTGCCAGCTCAGGCGCGGACACCATATATTTT. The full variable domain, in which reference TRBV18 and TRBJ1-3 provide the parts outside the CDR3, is NAGVMQNPRHLVRRRGQEARLRCSPMKGHSHVYWYRQLPEEGLKFMVYLQKENIIDESGMPKERFSAEFPKEGPSILRIQQVVRGDSAAYFCASSGADTIYFGEGSWLTVV.

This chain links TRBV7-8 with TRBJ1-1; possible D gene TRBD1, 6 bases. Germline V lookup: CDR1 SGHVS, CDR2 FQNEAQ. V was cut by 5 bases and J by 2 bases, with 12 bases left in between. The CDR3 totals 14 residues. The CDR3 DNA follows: TGTGCCAGCAGCCGGACAGAGACCAACACTGAAGCTTTCTTT. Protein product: CASSRTETNTEAFF. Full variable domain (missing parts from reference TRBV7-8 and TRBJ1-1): GAGVSQSPRYKVAKRGQDVALRCDPISGHVSLFWYQQALGQGPEFLTYFQNEAQLDKSGLPSDRFFAERPEGSVSTLKIQRTQQEDSAVYLCASSRTETNTEAFFGQGTRLTVV.

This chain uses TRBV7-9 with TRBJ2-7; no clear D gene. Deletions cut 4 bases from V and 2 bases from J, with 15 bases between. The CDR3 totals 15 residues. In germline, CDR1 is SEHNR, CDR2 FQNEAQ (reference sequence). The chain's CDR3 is CASSSRPGPPYEQYF. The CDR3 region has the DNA TGTGCCAGCAGCTCAAGACCGGGTCCCCCCTACGAGCAGTACTTC.

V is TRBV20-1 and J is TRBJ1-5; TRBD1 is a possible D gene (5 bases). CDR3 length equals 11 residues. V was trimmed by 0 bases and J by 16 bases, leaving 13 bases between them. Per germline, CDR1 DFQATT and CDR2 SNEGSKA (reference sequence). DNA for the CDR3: TGCAGTGCTAGAGATCGGGCAGGGTTTCATTTT. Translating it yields CSARDRAGFHF.

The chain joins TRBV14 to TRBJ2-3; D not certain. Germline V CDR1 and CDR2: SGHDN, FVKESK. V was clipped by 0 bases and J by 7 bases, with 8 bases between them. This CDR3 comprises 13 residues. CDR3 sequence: CASSQDMANTQYF. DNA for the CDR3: TGTGCCAGCAGCCAAGATATGGCAAATACGCAGTATTTT.